This T cell receptor beta chain stems from a study of cytomegalovirus exposure and HLA in healthy donors. This CDR3 is built from 14 residues. V shed 5 bases, J shed 7 bases, and the junction held 6 bases outside the gene matches. Germline assignment: CDR1 MGHDK and CDR2 SYGVNS. PCR was performed using 60 Vbeta and 13 Jbeta primers. Clones were read by immunoSEQ multiplex PCR, and TCRdb kept only the in-frame ones, dropping some. Of 190,000 or so clones listed, around four fifths are singletons. The sample holds one count of this clone. What it binds is unknown. General study points: An Asian-associated ancestry cluster reportedly showed fewer N-insertions than the roughly 670-donor mean in a later analysis. TCR beta V segments were, for the most part, productive about 87% or about 30% of the time in an earlier analysis. Later analysis associated a missense DCLRE1C variant with TCR beta V- and J-gene trimming.

This receptor was obtained from a woman in her forties or fifties in good health and CMV-seropositive. Sequenced material: PBMCs. V usage is TRBV25-1 and J usage is TRBJ2-5; TRBD1 matches 11 bases. CDR3 sequence (DNA): TGTGCCAGCAGTCGAGGGGGACAGGGGGGGACCCAGTACTTC. This gives the protein CASSRGGQGGTQYF.